A single sample is the source of the 28 T cell receptor beta chains below, sequenced in a study of vaccination and CD4 T cells after COVID-19. Treatment reported: roughly ten-day PBMC culture with coronavirus spike peptide pools or control peptides (ViraFEST assay). The study sequenced cultured CD4+ T cell DNA using the Oncomine TCR Beta short-read assay. From the PCR reads, TCRdb called clonotypes with MiXCR, one entry per CDR3 protein. Of about 20,000 distinct CDR3 sequences listed, 60% are singletons. For these TCRs, the target antigens are not known. Sequencing used CD4+ T cells from blood, cultured in vitro, obtained after SARS-CoV-2 vaccination. These receptors were obtained from a human donor who had recovered from COVID-19.

This rearrangement joins TRBV20-1 to TRBJ1-5, with 10 bases lining up with TRBD1. Germline CDR1 reads DFQATT; CDR2 reads SNEGSKA (reference sequence). This CDR3 spans 12 amino acids. V shed 6 bases and J 5 bases; nucleotides not matched to a gene: 1. CDR3 sequence reads: CSAGQGDQPQHF. CDR3 nucleotide sequence: TGCAGTGCCGGACAGGGGGATCAGCCCCAGCATTTT.

The CDR3 bases are TGTGCTAGTTCGGGGGACGGGGAGACCCAGTACTTC. Translated, it gives CASSGDGETQYF. The rearrangement joins TRBV12-5 to TRBJ2-5; a possible D gene is TRBD2 (6 bases). The CDR3 loop spans 12 amino acids. Trimming shortened V by 8 bases and J by 5 bases, and 12 bases separated the two germline ends. Germline V lookup: CDR1 LGHNT, CDR2 FRNRAP.

In this sample, this clonotype turned up once. The chain employs TRBV20-1 and TRBJ1-4; 12 bases match TRBD1. The V segment lost 5 bases and the J segment 10 bases; nucleotides outside the gene matches: 8. The germline V gene has CDR1 DFQATT and CDR2 SNEGSKA (reference sequence). The CDR3 consists of 14 residues. Written as DNA, the CDR3 is TGCAGTGCTCGCCCGGGACAGGGGGCCATAAAACTGTTTTTT. Protein sequence: CSARPGQGAIKLFF.

The gene calls are TRBV7-2 and TRBJ2-1, with 11 nucleotides matching TRBD2. With V trimmed by 3 bases and J by 7 bases, 8 bases remained unmatched. Germline V gene lookup returns CDR1 SGHTA and CDR2 FQGNSA. This CDR3 has 16 residues. CDR3 nucleotide sequence: TGTGCCAGCAGCTTGGATACTAGCGGGAGTCTGAATGAGCAGTTCTTC. It encodes CASSLDTSGSLNEQFF.

V and J are TRBV6-1 and TRBJ1-3, with 10 bases matching TRBD1. The germline gives CDR1 MNHNS, CDR2 SASEGT. The ends lost 8 bases at V and 3 bases at J; junction bases unmatched: 4. The CDR3 has 14 amino acids. CDR3 protein: CASGQGGSGNTIYF. For the CDR3, the DNA is TGTGCCAGCGGACAGGGGGGAAGTGGAAACACCATATATTTT.

The V call is TRBV20-1, the J call TRBJ2-7; TRBD1 agrees at 8 bases. The CDR3 length is 13 residues. The V segment lost 6 bases and the J segment 1 base; nucleotides outside the gene matches: 5. CDR1 and CDR2 (germline): DFQATT, SNEGSKA (reference sequence). CDR3 protein: CSARDRRSYEQYF. The CDR3 bases are TGCAGTGCCCGGGACAGGAGATCCTACGAGCAGTACTTC.

The chain links TRBV2 to TRBJ1-2, with unresolved D. Germline loops: CDR1 SNHLY, CDR2 FYNNEI. The ends were cut back, 1 base at V and 1 base at J, with 4 bases in the middle. The length of the CDR3 is 13 residues. The CDR3 nucleotides are TGTGCCAGCAGTGAAGAAGTTAACTATGGCTACACCTTC. This gives the protein CASSEEVNYGYTF. Filled out from reference TRBV2 and TRBJ1-2, the complete variable domain reads EPEVTQTPSHQVTQMGQEVILRCVPISNHLYFYWYRQILGQKVEFLVSFYNNEISEKSEIFDDQFSVERPDGSNFTLKIRSTKLEDSAMYFCASSEEVNYGYTFGSGTRLTVV.

The V call is TRBV6-5, the J call TRBJ1-5; tentatively, D is TRBD1 (5 bases). This CDR3 comprises 15 residues. Trimming pared 1 base from V and 6 bases from J, leaving 13 bases between. Germline CDR1 is MNHEY and CDR2 is SVGAGI. The CDR3 spells CASSYWPRRGQPQHF. The CDR3 DNA follows: TGTGCCAGCAGTTACTGGCCCAGAAGGGGTCAGCCCCAGCATTTT.

This clonotype has only a few counts. V is TRBV12-3 or TRBV12-4 and J is TRBJ2-7; tentatively, D is TRBD2 (5 bases). V gave up 2 bases and J gave up 2 bases, with 7 bases separating them. The CDR3 is 13 amino acids. The CDR3, as DNA: TGTGCCAGCAGTTTAAGCGGAGCCTACGAGCAGTACTTC. Translated: CASSLSGAYEQYF.

The rearrangement links TRBV7-2 to TRBJ1-6, with 9 bases fitting TRBD1. The ends lost 5 bases at V and 9 bases at J; junction bases unmatched: 8. Germline V gene sequence: CDR1 SGHTA, CDR2 FQGNSA. This CDR3 has 15 residues. The CDR3 spells CASSTRQGGGSPLHF. CDR3 bases: TGTGCCAGCAGCACAAGACAGGGGGGCGGTTCACCCCTCCACTTT.

V and J are TRBV6-1 and TRBJ2-1; 14 bases line up with TRBD2. J gave up 8 bases and V 4 bases, and 7 bases lay outside the gene matches. The V gene's germline CDR1 is MNHNS and CDR2 SASEGT. This CDR3 spans 16 amino acids. CDR3 DNA sequence: TGTGCCAGCAGTGCGACTAGCGGGGGGGCCTCAGATGAGCAGTTCTTC. Translation gives CASSATSGGASDEQFF.

This chain joins TRBV19 and TRBJ2-5; perhaps TRBD1 as D (5 bases). CDR1 is LNHDA, CDR2 SQIVND, per germline (reference sequence). V lost 4 bases to trimming and J lost 5 bases, with 11 bases between them. There are 13 residues in the CDR3. CDR3 amino acids: CASSTGIGETQYF. DNA of the CDR3: TGTGCCAGTAGTACAGGGATTGGGGAGACCCAGTACTTC. Based on the CDR3 plus reference TRBV19 and TRBJ2-5, the full variable domain is DGGITQSPKYLFRKEGQNVTLSCEQNLNHDAMYWYRQDPGQGLRLIYYSQIVNDFQKGDIAEGYSVSREKKESFPLTVTSAQKNPTAFYLCASSTGIGETQYFGPGTRLLVL.

The chain employs TRBV7-2 and TRBJ1-2, with D perhaps matching TRBD1 (5 bases). The germline gives CDR1 SGHTA, CDR2 FQGNSA. The CDR3 runs 15 residues. The V gene lost 1 base and the J gene lost 5 bases, with 14 bases spanning the gap. The CDR3 region is CASSLGVVQGYGYTF. The CDR3 nucleotides read TGTGCCAGCAGCTTAGGAGTGGTTCAGGGTTATGGCTACACCTTC.

This chain links TRBV20-1 with TRBJ1-2; no firm D call. Deletions cut 4 bases from V and 4 bases from J, with 7 bases between. Germline CDR1 DFQATT, CDR2 SNEGSKA (reference sequence). The CDR3 spans 11 residues. For the CDR3, the DNA is TGCAGTGCTACTGACGCCTATGGCTACACCTTC. It yields the protein CSATDAYGYTF.

This clonotype was recorded only once. The chain carries TRBV7-9 and TRBJ1-1; no definite D call. The V end lost 4 bases, the J end lost 5 bases, and 17 bases lay between the germline ends. The CDR3 is made up of 15 amino acids. The V gene's germline CDR1 is SEHNR and CDR2 FQNEAQ (reference sequence). CDR3 coding DNA: TGTGCCAGCAGCTCCCTCGGGAATCCAGGTACTGAAGCTTTCTTT. Residues: CASSSLGNPGTEAFF.

The chain employs TRBV7-2 and TRBJ2-2; TRBD2 agrees at 10 bases. The germline gives CDR1 SGHTA, CDR2 FQGNSA. This CDR3 region has 15 residues. J was trimmed by 10 bases and V by 5 bases; bases with no gene match: 10. The CDR3 protein is CASSITSGIVEELFF. As DNA, the CDR3 is TGTGCCAGCAGCATCACTAGCGGGATAGTGGAGGAGCTGTTTTTT. The variable domain in full, with the rest retrieved from reference TRBV7-2 and TRBJ2-2, is GAGVSQSPSNKVTEKGKDVELRCDPISGHTALYWYRQSLGQGLEFLIYFQGNSAPDKSGLPSDRFSAERTGGSVSTLTIQRTQQEDSAVYLCASSITSGIVEELFFGEGSRLTVL.

The V call is TRBV5-1, the J call TRBJ1-5, with D tentatively TRBD1 (6 bases). The V end was cut by 0 bases, the J end by 7 bases, with 14 bases between. CDR1 and CDR2 from the germline V gene are SGHRS and YFSETQ. CDR3 length: 15 amino acids. The CDR3 here is CASSLDSGDDQPQHF. CDR3 in DNA: TGCGCCAGCAGCTTGGATTCAGGGGACGACCAGCCCCAGCATTTT.

J is TRBJ1-2 and V is TRBV12-3 or TRBV12-4; D is uncertain. The CDR3 consists of 16 residues. V lost 7 bases to trimming and J lost 0 bases, with 18 bases between them. The CDR3 DNA follows: TGTGCCAGCACCACGAACAGAAAAGTTGCTAACTATGGCTACACCTTC. Translating it yields CASTTNRKVANYGYTF.

V gene TRBV30 combines with J gene TRBJ1-5; D unresolved. This CDR3 spans 14 amino acids. V was trimmed by 1 base and J by 5 bases, leaving 12 bases between them. Per germline, CDR1 GTSNPN and CDR2 SVGIG (reference sequence). The chain's CDR3 is CAWSDGFGDQPQHF. CDR3 nucleotides: TGTGCCTGGAGTGATGGGTTTGGAGATCAGCCCCAGCATTTT. Full variable domain (remainder filled in from reference TRBV30 and TRBJ1-5): SQTIHQWPATLVQPVGSPLSLECTVEGTSNPNLYWYRQAAGRGLQLLFYSVGIGQISSEVPQNLSASRPQDRQFILSSKKLLLSDSGFYLCAWSDGFGDQPQHFGDGTRLSIL.

The genes are TRBV7-2 and TRBJ1-1; no firm D call. This CDR3 is 13 amino acids long. From germline, CDR1 is SGHTA and CDR2 FQGNSA. V was pared by 1 base and J by 11 bases, with 14 bases between. CDR3 sequence (DNA): TGTGCCAGCAGCTTAGTAAGTCGTGGGGAGGCTTTCTTT. Protein sequence: CASSLVSRGEAFF.

This chain connects TRBV24-1 to TRBJ2-3, with 10 nucleotides matching TRBD1. In germline, CDR1 is KGHDR, CDR2 SFDVKD. V lost 4 bases, J lost 5 bases, and 17 bases stayed unmatched. The CDR3 runs to 19 residues. The CDR3 spells CATSDPSPGTGAGRDTQYF. CDR3 DNA: TGTGCCACCAGTGACCCGAGCCCTGGGACAGGGGCGGGTAGAGATACGCAGTATTTT.

The rearrangement uses TRBV28 and TRBJ1-5; D perhaps matches TRBD1 (5 bases). This CDR3 region has 12 residues. Per the germline V gene, CDR1 is MDHEN and CDR2 is SYDVKM. V lost 3 bases to trimming and J lost 6 bases, with 6 bases between them. This CDR3 reads CASSFGGQPQHF. CDR3 nucleotide sequence: TGTGCCAGCAGTTTTGGGGGTCAGCCCCAGCATTTT. Full variable domain (rest looked up from reference TRBV28 and TRBJ1-5): DVKVTQSSRYLVKRTGEKVFLECVQDMDHENMFWYRQDPGLGLRLIYFSYDVKMKEKGDIPEGYSVSREKKERFSLILESASTNQTSMYLCASSFGGQPQHFGDGTRLSIL.

V is TRBV20-1 and J is TRBJ2-7; 9 positions agree with TRBD2. With 6 bases clipped from V and 0 bases from J, the junction kept 6 bases outside the gene matches. The V gene's germline CDR1 is DFQATT and CDR2 SNEGSKA (reference sequence). The CDR3 length is 14 residues. CDR3: CSAFSGGRSYEQYF. The CDR3 DNA is TGCAGTGCGTTTAGCGGGGGCCGCTCCTACGAGCAGTACTTC.

This chain connects TRBV20-1 to TRBJ2-5, with D unclear. From germline, CDR1 is DFQATT and CDR2 SNEGSKA (reference sequence). This CDR3 region has 15 residues. Trimming took 3 bases from V and 3 from J, leaving 17 bases between them. This CDR3 is CSASTPRGREETQYF. CDR3 in DNA: TGCAGTGCTAGCACCCCCCGTGGACGGGAAGAGACCCAGTACTTC.

The chain has TRBV7-2 and TRBJ2-7; D uncertain. Germline V gene lookup returns CDR1 SGHTA and CDR2 FQGNSA. V lost 1 base and J lost 3, with 7 bases in between. The CDR3 spans 13 residues. The CDR3 protein is CASSLDLIYEQYF. CDR3 DNA sequence: TGTGCCAGCAGCTTAGATTTAATCTACGAGCAGTACTTC.

The chain couples TRBV20-1 to TRBJ2-3, with 7 positions matching TRBD2. The CDR3 loop spans 13 amino acids. From germline, CDR1 is DFQATT and CDR2 SNEGSKA (reference sequence). The junction had 6 bases not matched to a gene; V was cut back by 7 bases and J by 2 bases. The CDR3 loop is CSGERGYTDTQYF. In DNA form, the CDR3 reads TGCAGTGGGGAGCGGGGCTACACAGATACGCAGTATTTT.

In its sample, this clonotype was seen a few times. The rearrangement links TRBV20-1 to TRBJ1-1, with 7 bases matching TRBD1. V gave up 5 bases and J gave up 3 bases; unmatched junction bases: 9. Germline V gene data show CDR1 as DFQATT and CDR2 as SNEGSKA (reference sequence). CDR3 size: 14 residues. The CDR3 loop is CSAWQGRGDTEAFF. In DNA, the CDR3 is TGCAGTGCTTGGCAGGGCAGGGGGGACACTGAAGCTTTCTTT.

The chain uses TRBV5-1 and TRBJ1-6; D is ambiguous. The CDR3 consists of 14 residues. Germline assignment: CDR1 SGHRS and CDR2 YFSETQ. V lost 0 bases to trimming and J lost 10 bases, with 11 bases between them. CDR3 in DNA: TGCGCCAGCAGCTTGGGCCCCATGGACTCACCCCTCCACTTT. This gives the protein CASSLGPMDSPLHF.